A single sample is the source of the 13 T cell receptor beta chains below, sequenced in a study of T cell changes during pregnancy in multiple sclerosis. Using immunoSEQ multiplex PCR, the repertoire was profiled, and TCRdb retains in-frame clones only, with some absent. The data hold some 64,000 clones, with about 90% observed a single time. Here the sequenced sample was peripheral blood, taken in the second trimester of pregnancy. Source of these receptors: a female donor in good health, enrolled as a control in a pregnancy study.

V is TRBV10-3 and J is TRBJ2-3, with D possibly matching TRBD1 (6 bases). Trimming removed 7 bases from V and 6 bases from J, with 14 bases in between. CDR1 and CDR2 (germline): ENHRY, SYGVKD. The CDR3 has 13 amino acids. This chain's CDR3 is CAIKVQGRDTQYF. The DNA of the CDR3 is TGTGCCATCAAGGTGCAGGGGCGGGATACGCAGTATTTT.

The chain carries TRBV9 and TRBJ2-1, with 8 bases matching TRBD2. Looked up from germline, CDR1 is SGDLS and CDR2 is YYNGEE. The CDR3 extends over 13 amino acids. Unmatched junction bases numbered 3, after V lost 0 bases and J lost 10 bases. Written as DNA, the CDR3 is TGTGCCAGCAGCGTAGTAACTAGCGGCGAGCAGTTCTTC. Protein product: CASSVVTSGEQFF.

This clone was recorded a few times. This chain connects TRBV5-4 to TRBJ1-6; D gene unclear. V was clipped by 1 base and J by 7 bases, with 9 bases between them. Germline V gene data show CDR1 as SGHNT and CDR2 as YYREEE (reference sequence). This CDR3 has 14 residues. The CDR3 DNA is TGTGCCAGCAGCTTGCGCCAGGCAAATTCACCCCTCCACTTT. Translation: CASSLRQANSPLHF.

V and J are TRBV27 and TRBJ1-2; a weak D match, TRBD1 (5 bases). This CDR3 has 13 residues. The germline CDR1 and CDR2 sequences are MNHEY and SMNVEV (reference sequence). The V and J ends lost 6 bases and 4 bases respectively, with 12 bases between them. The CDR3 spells CASSPAGVYGYTF. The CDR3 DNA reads TGTGCCAGCAGCCCGGCGGGGGTCTATGGCTACACCTTC.

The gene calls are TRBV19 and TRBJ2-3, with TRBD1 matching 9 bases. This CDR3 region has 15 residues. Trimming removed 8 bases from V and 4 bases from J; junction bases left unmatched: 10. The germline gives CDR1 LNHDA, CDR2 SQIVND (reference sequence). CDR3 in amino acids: CASSPGQGLSDTQYF. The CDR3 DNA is TGTGCCAGTTCACCGGGACAGGGACTTTCAGATACGCAGTATTTT.

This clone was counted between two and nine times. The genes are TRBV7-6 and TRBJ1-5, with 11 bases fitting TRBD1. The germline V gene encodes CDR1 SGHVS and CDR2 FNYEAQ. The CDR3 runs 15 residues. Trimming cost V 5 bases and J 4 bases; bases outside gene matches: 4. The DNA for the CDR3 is TGTGCCAGCAGCCCCGGGACAGGGGGTAATCAGCCCCAGCATTTT. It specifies CASSPGTGGNQPQHF.

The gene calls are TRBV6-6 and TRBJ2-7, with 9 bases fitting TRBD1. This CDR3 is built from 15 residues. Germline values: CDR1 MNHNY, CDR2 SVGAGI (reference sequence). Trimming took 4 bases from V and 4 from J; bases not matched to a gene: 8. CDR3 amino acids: CASSLPGQGTYEQYF. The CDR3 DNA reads TGTGCCAGCAGTTTACCGGGACAGGGAACTTACGAGCAGTACTTC.

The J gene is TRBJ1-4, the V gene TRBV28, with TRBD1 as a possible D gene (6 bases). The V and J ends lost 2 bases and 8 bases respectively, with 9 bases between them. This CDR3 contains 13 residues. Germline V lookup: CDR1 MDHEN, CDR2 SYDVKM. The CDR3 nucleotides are TGTGCCAGCAGTTTAAGGGGGTGGGAAAAACTGTTTTTT. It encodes CASSLRGWEKLFF.

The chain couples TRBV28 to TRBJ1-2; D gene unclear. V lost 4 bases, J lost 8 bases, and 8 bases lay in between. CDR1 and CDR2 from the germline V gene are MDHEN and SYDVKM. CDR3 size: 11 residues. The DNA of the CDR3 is TGTGCCAGCAGTTCGCCGCAGGGCTACACCTTC. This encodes CASSSPQGYTF.

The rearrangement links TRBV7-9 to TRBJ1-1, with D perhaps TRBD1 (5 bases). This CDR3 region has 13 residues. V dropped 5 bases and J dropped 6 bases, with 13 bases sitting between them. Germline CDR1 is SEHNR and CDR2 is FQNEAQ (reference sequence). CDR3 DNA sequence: TGTGCCAGCAGCACGAATTGGGGCGCTGAAGCTTTCTTT. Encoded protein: CASSTNWGAEAFF.

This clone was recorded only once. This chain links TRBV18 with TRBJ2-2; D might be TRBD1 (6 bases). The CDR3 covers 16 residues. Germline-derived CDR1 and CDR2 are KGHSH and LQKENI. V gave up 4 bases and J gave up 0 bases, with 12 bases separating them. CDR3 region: CASSLTGTTNTGELFF. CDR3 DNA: TGTGCCAGCTCACTAACCGGGACAACGAACACCGGGGAGCTGTTTTTT.

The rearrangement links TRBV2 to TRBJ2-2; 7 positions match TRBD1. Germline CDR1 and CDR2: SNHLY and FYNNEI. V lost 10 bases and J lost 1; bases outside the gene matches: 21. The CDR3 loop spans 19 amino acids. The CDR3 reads CATSKVADWDSQNTGELFF. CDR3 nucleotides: TGTGCCACCTCGAAAGTGGCGGACTGGGACAGCCAGAACACCGGGGAGCTGTTTTTT.

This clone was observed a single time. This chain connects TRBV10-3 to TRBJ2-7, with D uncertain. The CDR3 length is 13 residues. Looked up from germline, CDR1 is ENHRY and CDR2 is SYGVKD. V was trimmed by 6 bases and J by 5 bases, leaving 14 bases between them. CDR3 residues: CAIRHAVGDEQYF. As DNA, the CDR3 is TGTGCCATCAGACACGCTGTGGGCGACGAGCAGTACTTC.